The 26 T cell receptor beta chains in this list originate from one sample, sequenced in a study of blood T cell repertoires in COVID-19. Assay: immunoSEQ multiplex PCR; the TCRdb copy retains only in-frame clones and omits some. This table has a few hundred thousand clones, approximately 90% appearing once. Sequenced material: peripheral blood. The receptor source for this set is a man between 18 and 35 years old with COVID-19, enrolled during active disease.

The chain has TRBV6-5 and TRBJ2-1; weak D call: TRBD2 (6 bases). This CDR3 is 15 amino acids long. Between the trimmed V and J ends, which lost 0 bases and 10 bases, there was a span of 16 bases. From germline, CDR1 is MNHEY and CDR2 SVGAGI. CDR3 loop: CASSYSGAGIWEQFF. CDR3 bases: TGTGCCAGCAGTTACTCGGGCGCGGGAATCTGGGAGCAGTTCTTC.

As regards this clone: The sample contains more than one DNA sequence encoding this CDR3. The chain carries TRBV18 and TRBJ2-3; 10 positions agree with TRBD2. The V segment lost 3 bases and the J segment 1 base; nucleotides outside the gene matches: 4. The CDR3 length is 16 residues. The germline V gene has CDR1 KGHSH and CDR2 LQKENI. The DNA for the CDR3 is TGTGCCAGCTCACCGGTAGCGGGAGGCCGCACAGATACGCAGTATTTT. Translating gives CASSPVAGGRTDTQYF.

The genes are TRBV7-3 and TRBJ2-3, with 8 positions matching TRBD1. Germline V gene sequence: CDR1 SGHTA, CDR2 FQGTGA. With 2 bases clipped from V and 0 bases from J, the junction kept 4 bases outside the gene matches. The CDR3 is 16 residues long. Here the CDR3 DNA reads TGTGCCAGCAGCTTAGGACAGGGCTCTAGCACAGATACGCAGTATTTT. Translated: CASSLGQGSSTDTQYF. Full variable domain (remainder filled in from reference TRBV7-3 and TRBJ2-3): GAGVSQTPSNKVTEKGKYVELRCDPISGHTALYWYRQSLGQGPEFLIYFQGTGAADDSGLPNDRFFAVRPEGSVSTLKIQRTERGDSAVYLCASSLGQGSSTDTQYFGPGTRLTVL.

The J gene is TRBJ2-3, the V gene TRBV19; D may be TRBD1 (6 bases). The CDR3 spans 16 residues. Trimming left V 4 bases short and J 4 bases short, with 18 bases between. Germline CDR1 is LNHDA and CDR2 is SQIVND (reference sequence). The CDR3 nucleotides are TGTGCCAGTAGTAGAAACAGGGACCCTCCCGCAGATACGCAGTATTTT. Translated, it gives CASSRNRDPPADTQYF.

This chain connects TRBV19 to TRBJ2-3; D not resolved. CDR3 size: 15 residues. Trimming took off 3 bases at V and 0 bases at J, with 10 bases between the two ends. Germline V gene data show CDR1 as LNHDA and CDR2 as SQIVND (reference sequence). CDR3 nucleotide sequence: TGTGCCAGTAGTATGGGTAGCCCAAGCACAGATACGCAGTATTTT. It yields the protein CASSMGSPSTDTQYF.

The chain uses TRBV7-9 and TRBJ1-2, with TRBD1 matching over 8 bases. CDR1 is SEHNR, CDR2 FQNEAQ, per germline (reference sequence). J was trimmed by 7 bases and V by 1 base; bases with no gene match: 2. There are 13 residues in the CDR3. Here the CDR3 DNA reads TGTGCCAGCAGCTTAGAGACAGGGGCTGGCTACACCTTC. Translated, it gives CASSLETGAGYTF.

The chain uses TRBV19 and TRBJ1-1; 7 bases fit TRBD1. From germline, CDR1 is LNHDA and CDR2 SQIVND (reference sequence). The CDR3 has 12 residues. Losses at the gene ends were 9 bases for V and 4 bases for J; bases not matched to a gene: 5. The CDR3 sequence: CASRQGSTEAFF. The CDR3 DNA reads TGTGCCAGCAGACAGGGTAGCACTGAAGCTTTCTTT. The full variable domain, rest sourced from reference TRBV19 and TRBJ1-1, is DGGITQSPKYLFRKEGQNVTLSCEQNLNHDAMYWYRQDPGQGLRLIYYSQIVNDFQKGDIAEGYSVSREKKESFPLTVTSAQKNPTAFYLCASRQGSTEAFFGQGTRLTVV.

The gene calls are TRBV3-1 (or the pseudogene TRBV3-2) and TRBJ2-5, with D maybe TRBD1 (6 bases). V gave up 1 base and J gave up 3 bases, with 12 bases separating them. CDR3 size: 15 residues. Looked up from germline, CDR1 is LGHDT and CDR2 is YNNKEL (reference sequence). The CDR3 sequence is CASSQGWGQKETQYF. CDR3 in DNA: TGTGCCAGCAGCCAAGGGTGGGGGCAAAAAGAGACCCAGTACTTC.

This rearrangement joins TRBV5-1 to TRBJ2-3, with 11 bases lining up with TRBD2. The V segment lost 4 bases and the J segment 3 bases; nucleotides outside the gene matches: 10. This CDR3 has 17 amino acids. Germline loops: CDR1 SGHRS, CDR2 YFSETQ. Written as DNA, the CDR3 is TGCGCCAGCAGCGATTTCCACATAGCGGGGGGGACAGATACGCAGTATTTT. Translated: CASSDFHIAGGTDTQYF.

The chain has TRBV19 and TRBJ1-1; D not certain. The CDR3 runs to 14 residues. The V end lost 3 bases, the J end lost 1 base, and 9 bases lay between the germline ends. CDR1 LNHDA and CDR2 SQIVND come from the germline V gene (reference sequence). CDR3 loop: CASSISPPNTEAFF. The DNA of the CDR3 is TGTGCCAGTAGTATTAGCCCCCCGAACACTGAAGCTTTCTTT.

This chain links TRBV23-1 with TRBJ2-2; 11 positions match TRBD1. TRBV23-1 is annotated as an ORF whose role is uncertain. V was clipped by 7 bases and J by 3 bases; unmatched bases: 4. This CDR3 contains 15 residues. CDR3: CASMRTGGDTGELFF. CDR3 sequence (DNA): TGCGCCAGCATGCGGACAGGGGGCGACACCGGGGAGCTGTTTTTT.

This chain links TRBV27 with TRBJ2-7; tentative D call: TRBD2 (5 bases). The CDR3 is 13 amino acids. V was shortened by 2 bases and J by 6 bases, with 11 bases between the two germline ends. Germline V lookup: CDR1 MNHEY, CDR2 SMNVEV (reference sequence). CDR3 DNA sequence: TGTGCCAGCAGTTTAGGTCATCGGGGCGAGCAGTACTTC. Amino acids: CASSLGHRGEQYF.

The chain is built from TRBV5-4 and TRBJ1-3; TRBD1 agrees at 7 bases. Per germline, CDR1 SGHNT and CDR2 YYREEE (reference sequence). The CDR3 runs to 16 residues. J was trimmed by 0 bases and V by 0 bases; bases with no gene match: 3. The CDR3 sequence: CASSLGQGLSGNTIYF. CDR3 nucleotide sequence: TGTGCCAGCAGCTTGGGACAGGGCCTCTCTGGAAACACCATATATTTT.

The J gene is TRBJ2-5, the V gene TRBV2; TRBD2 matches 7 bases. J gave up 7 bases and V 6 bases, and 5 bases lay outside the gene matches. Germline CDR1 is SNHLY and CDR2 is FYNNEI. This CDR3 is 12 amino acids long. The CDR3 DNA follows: TGTGCCAGCAGACGGGAGGTCGGGACCCAGTACTTC. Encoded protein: CASRREVGTQYF.

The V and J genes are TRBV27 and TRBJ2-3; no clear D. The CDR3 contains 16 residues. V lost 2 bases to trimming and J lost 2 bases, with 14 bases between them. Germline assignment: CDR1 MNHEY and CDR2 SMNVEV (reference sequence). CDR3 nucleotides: TGTGCCAGCAGTTTACGACTCTCGCAGAACACAGATACGCAGTATTTT. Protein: CASSLRLSQNTDTQYF.

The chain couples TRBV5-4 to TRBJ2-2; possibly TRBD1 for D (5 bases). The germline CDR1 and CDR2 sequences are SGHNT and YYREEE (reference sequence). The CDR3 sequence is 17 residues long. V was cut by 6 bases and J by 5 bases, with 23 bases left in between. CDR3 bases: TGTGCCAGCACCTCTAGGGGTCAGAACAGGAAAACCGGGGAGCTGTTTTTT. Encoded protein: CASTSRGQNRKTGELFF.

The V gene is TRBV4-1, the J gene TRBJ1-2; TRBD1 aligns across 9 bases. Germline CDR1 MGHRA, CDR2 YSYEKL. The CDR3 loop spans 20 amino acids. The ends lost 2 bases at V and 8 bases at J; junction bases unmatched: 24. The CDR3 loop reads CASSQIVVPATGTGLGGYTF. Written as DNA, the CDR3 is TGCGCCAGCAGCCAAATAGTAGTGCCCGCTACTGGGACAGGGCTGGGCGGCTACACCTTC.

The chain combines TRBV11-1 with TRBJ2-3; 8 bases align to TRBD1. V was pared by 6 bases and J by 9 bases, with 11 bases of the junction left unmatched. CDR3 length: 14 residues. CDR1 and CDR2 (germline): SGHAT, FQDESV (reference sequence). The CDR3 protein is CASRENQGAKTQYF. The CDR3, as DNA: TGTGCCAGCAGGGAGAATCAGGGGGCCAAGACGCAGTATTTT.

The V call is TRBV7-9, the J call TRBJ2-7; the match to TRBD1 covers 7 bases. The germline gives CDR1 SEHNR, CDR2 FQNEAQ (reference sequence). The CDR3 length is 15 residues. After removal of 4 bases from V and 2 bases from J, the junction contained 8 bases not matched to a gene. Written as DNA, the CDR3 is TGTGCCAGCAGCTCTACAGGGGCGAAAGCCTACGAGCAGTACTTC. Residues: CASSSTGAKAYEQYF.

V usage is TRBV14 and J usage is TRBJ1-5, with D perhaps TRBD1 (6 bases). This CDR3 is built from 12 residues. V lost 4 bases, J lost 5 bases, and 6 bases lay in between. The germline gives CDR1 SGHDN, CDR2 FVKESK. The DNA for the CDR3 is TGTGCCAGCAGCCGGACAGATCAGCCCCAGCATTTT. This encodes CASSRTDQPQHF.

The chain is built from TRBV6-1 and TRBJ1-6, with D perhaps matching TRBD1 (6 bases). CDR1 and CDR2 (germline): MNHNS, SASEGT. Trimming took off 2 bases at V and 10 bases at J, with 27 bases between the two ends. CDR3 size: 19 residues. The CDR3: CASSEFGPGSGGLRSPLHF. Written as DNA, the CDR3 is TGTGCCAGCAGTGAATTTGGACCGGGATCGGGGGGCTTACGGTCACCCCTCCACTTT.

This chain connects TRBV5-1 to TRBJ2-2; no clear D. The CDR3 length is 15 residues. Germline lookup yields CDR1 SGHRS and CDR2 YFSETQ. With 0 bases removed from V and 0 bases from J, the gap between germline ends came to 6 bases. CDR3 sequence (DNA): TGCGCCAGCAGCTTGGCTACAGCGAACACCGGGGAGCTGTTTTTT. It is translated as CASSLATANTGELFF. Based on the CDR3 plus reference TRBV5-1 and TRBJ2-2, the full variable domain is KAGVTQTPRYLIKTRGQQVTLSCSPISGHRSVSWYQQTPGQGLQFLFEYFSETQRNKGNFPGRFSGRQFSNSRSEMNVSTLELGDSALYLCASSLATANTGELFFGEGSRLTVL.

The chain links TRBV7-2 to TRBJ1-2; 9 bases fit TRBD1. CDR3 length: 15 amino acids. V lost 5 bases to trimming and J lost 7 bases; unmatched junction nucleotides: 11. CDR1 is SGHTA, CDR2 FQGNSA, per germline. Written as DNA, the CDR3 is TGTGCCAGCAGCACATACAACAGGGGGCAATTTGGCTACACCTTC. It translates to CASSTYNRGQFGYTF.

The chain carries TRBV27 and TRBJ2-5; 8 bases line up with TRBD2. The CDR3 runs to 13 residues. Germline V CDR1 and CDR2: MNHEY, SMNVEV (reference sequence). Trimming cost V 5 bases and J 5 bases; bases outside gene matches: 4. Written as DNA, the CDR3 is TGTGCCAGCAGTGGGGGACTAGTGGAGACCCAGTACTTC. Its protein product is CASSGGLVETQYF.

The CDR3 sequence: CATSDPVGESKNIQYF. The CDR3 coding sequence is TGTGCCACCAGTGACCCAGTGGGAGAGTCCAAAAACATTCAGTACTTC. The chain carries TRBV24-1 and TRBJ2-4, with D possibly being TRBD2 (5 bases). The CDR3 spans 16 residues. The V end lost 4 bases, the J end lost 2 bases, and 14 bases lay between the germline ends. Germline assignment: CDR1 KGHDR and CDR2 SFDVKD.

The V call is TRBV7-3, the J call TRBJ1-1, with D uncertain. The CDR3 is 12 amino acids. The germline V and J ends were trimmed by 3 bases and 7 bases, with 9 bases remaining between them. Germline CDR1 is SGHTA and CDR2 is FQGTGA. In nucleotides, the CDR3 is TGTGCCAGCAGCTTCACCCCGGGTGAAGCTTTCTTT. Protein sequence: CASSFTPGEAFF.